The 5 T cell receptor beta chains given below trace back to one sample, sequenced in a study of blood T cell repertoires in COVID-19. Here immunoSEQ multiplex PCR was the method, and the copy in TCRdb shows in-frame clones only, minus some. The sample shows about 100,000 clones, about nine tenths of them seen only once. Sequencing was done on a sample of peripheral blood. These TCRs come from a man between 60 and 70 years old with acute or convalescent COVID-19.

Written as DNA, the CDR3 is TGTGCCAGCAGCTTCGGGAAGAGCAAGTTGGCGGGAGAGAGCGAGCAGTACGTC. Translation gives CASSFGKSKLAGESEQYV. The J gene is TRBJ2-7, the V gene TRBV7-2; 7 nucleotides align to TRBD2. The V segment lost 3 bases and the J segment 6 bases; nucleotides outside the gene matches: 20. The V gene's germline CDR1 is SGHTA and CDR2 FQGNSA. The CDR3 runs 18 residues.

This clone was seen a few times. The chain carries TRBV3-1 (or the pseudogene TRBV3-2) and TRBJ2-1, with 7 positions matching TRBD2. V shed 4 bases and J 5 bases; nucleotides not matched to a gene: 20. The CDR3 has 19 amino acids. Per germline, CDR1 LGHDT and CDR2 YNNKEL (reference sequence). DNA for the CDR3: TGTGCCAGCAGCCCGCGGGCTAGCGGTATACAAGTTGCCGACAATGAGCAGTTCTTC. Protein product: CASSPRASGIQVADNEQFF.

The CDR3 sequence: CASSEVVGQPQHF. The CDR3 coding sequence is TGTGCCAGCAGTGAGGTCGTCGGTCAGCCCCAGCATTTT. The chain is built from TRBV6-4 and TRBJ1-5; no definite D call. CDR3 length: 13 residues. The V end lost 3 bases, the J end lost 6 bases, and 9 bases lay between the germline ends. In germline, CDR1 is MRHNA, CDR2 SNTAGT.

The V gene is TRBV19, the J gene TRBJ2-7, with 7 positions matching TRBD1. J lost 2 bases, V lost 3 bases, and 4 bases had no gene match. The CDR3 contains 14 residues. Germline loops: CDR1 LNHDA, CDR2 SQIVND (reference sequence). Written as DNA, the CDR3 is TGTGCCAGTAGTATTAGGGACAGTACCTACGAGCAGTACGTC. This gives the protein CASSIRDSTYEQYV.

This clone was picked up one time. This chain joins TRBV5-6 and TRBJ2-5, with D uncertain. The CDR3 is made up of 13 amino acids. Trimming stripped 2 bases from V and 7 bases from J, with 12 bases between. Germline V gene data show CDR1 as SGHDT and CDR2 as YYEEEE. The CDR3, as DNA: TGTGCCAGCAGCTTCAGTTTCGGCGGGACCCAGTACTTC. It yields the protein CASSFSFGGTQYF. The complete variable domain, with remaining parts taken from reference TRBV5-6 and TRBJ2-5, reads DAGVTQSPTHLIKTRGQQVTLRCSPKSGHDTVSWYQQALGQGPQFIFQYYEEEERQRGNFPDRFSGHQFPNYSSELNVNALLLGDSALYLCASSFSFGGTQYFGPGTRLLVL.